A selection of T cell receptor beta chains follows, all from one sample in a study of regulatory T cells in long-lasting Graves disease. TCRdb fed the multiplex PCR reads into MiXCR, producing one record per CDR3 protein. The sample has some 300,000 distinct CDR3 sequences, roughly a fifth seen once; the top ten hold roughly three fifths. This specimen consisted of peripheral blood mononuclear cells (PBMCs), obtained when the disease was refractory, from a patient treated with antithyroid drugs. These receptors were collected from a female donor with Graves disease. Each CDR3 is given without its conserved first and last residue.

v_call	j_call	cdr3_aa
TRBV19	TRBJ2-7	ASTTGGSYEQY
TRBV5-1	TRBJ2-1	ASSLDHEQF
TRBV5-5	TRBJ2-3	ASSGRTVRPSTDTQY
TRBV18	TRBJ1-5	ASSDGQSNQPQH
TRBV11-2	TRBJ2-7	ASSNEPWGTEQY
TRBV20-1	TRBJ1-5	SARDSFGQPQH
TRBV6-9	TRBJ2-7	ASSFPGTEIYEQY
TRBV5-4	TRBJ2-5	ASSLRAQETQY
TRBV5-1	TRBJ2-1	ASSFGDLHNEQF
TRBV28	TRBJ2-7	ASRLGGRTYEQY
TRBV2	TRBJ1-2	ASNGGVGYT
TRBV20-1	TRBJ1-5	SADTQGFGNQPQH
TRBV27	TRBJ2-7	ASSPKRFNYEQY
TRBV2	TRBJ1-5	ASSGTSNQPQH
TRBV11-2	TRBJ1-6	ASSLGRNSPLH
TRBV18	TRBJ2-1	ASSPQREEQF
TRBV19	TRBJ1-1	ASSIDPGSDAAF
TRBV7-3	TRBJ1-2	ASSKTGEPYGYT
TRBV18	TRBJ2-5	ASSPLGQGIQETQY
TRBV7-9	TRBJ2-7	ASSPTSGLVPYEQY
TRBV6-9	TRBJ2-1	ASSSLSGQGANEQF
TRBV9	TRBJ2-5	ASSVGTGGEETQY
TRBV3-1	TRBJ2-7	ASSLGARLYEQY
TRBV19	TRBJ2-7	ASSIGNSGTYEQY
TRBV7-2	TRBJ2-1	ASSLVSGASGLYNEQF
TRBV11-1	TRBJ2-2	ASSHNLGRDTTGELF
TRBV2	TRBJ2-3	ASSETESLAQY
TRBV2	TRBJ2-5	ASSEVQGAQETQY
TRBV28	TRBJ1-1	ASSLNPRANTEAF
TRBV29-1	TRBJ1-5	SVIGGRNQPQH
TRBV5-1	TRBJ2-5	ASSFLGSWDETQY
TRBV27	TRBJ2-2	ASSLWTSAGELF
TRBV6-5	TRBJ1-5	ASSYREAVLNQPQH
TRBV12-3/TRBV12-4	TRBJ1-1	ASSYVGGTEAF
TRBV6-2/TRBV6-3	TRBJ2-2	ASSSLTPGELF
TRBV11-2	TRBJ2-7	ASSFAGPTYEQY
TRBV4-2	TRBJ1-4	ASSLEDLNEKLF
TRBV7-9	TRBJ1-2	ASSRTDTANYGYT
TRBV7-2	TRBJ2-3	ASSSKFQGTDTQY
TRBV20-1	TRBJ2-7	SARNSGYEQY
TRBV7-2	TRBJ1-2	ASSLDDNYGYT
TRBV4-1	TRBJ1-6	ASSPGRIGRYSPLH
TRBV2	TRBJ2-2	ASSELQGATGELF
TRBV2	TRBJ2-3	ASSGAGGPSDTQY
TRBV7-2	TRBJ2-2	ASSSQTGRNTGELF
TRBV4-1	TRBJ2-7	ASSRSTGTGEQY
TRBV28	TRBJ1-2	ASSSHREYGYT
TRBV9	TRBJ2-7	ASSGKGIEQY
TRBV12-3/TRBV12-4	TRBJ2-2	ASRPVGGGKRAGELF
TRBV28	TRBJ2-3	ASSKGSASTDTQY
TRBV19	TRBJ1-2	ASRINPGQVSFYHGYT
TRBV20-1	TRBJ2-5	SATDRNFQETQY
TRBV5-1	TRBJ2-7	ASSTYGQLYEQY